Given below is one T cell receptor beta chain in context. Its matching antigen is unknown. The record originates from a study of T cell repertoires in cytomegalovirus infection. On the study more broadly: Both CMV infection and a matching HLA type were indicated by public TCR beta signatures.

TCRdb re-analysed the reads in MiXCR, keeping a single row per CDR3 protein. The data show more than 65,000 distinct CDR3 sequences, 40% to 50% seen once. The CDR3 sequence is 12 residues long. Germline loops: CDR1 SGHVS, CDR2 FNYEAQ. Trimming removed 9 bases from V and 3 bases from J, with 12 bases in between. Whole-study results and caveats: Cumulated frequencies of public TCR beta families served to identify carriers of CMV plus the relevant HLA.

Sequencing used CD8+ T cells from cultured PBMCs, obtained from culture after CMV antigen stimulation. This clonotype was sampled from a human donor in good health (CMV status not recorded). Some clones in this sample may be carry-over from other donors' samples. V gene TRBV7-6 combines with J gene TRBJ2-7; D is undetermined. CDR3: CASRSPDYEQYF. CDR3 sequence (DNA): TGTGCCAGTAGGTCCCCCGACTACGAGCAGTACTTC.